This T cell receptor (beta chain) was observed in a study of blood T cell repertoires in COVID-19. Background on the study: PBMCs, B-cell-depleted T cells, or T cells were the source of the cDNA or gDNA that made up the material.

Per the original methods: Counts of nucleated cells, estimated from reference gene primer amplification, were obtained. Sequencing was performed with immunoSEQ multiplex PCR; in TCRdb, only in-frame clones are kept and a portion is missing. Clonal size and the V and J genes are those of that table, whereas D and trimming came from the DNA. The sample records 350,000 or so clones, 86% being singletons. This CDR3 has 15 residues. Germline V gene data show CDR1 as LGHDT and CDR2 as YNNKEL (reference sequence). Trimming removed 3 bases from V and 5 bases from J; junction bases left unmatched: 8. The sequenced sample consisted of PBMCs or T cells enriched from blood (not recorded which). The sequence was collected from a woman in her 40s with acute COVID-19. The chain couples TRBV3-1 (or the pseudogene TRBV3-2) to TRBJ1-1; 8 bases align to TRBD1. This chain's CDR3 is CASSQSDRAGTEAFF. CDR3 DNA sequence: TGTGCCAGCAGCCAGTCGGACAGGGCGGGTACTGAAGCTTTCTTT.